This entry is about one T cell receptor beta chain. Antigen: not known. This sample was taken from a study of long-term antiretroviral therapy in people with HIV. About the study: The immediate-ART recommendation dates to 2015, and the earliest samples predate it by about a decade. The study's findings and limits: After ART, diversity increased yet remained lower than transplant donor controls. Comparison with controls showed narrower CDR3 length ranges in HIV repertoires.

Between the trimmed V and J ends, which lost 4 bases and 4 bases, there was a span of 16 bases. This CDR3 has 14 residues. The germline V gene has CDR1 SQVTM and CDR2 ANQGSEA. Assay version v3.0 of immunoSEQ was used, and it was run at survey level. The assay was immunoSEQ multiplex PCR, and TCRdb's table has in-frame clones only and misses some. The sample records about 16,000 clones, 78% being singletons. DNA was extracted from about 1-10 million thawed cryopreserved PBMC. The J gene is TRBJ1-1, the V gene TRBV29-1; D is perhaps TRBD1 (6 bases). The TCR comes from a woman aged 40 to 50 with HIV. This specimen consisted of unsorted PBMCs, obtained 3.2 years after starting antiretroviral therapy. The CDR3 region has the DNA TGCAGCGTTGCCCCGGGGGCAGGGAGCACTGAAGCTTTCTTT. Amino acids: CSVAPGAGSTEAFF.